Each of the 28 T cell receptor beta chains below was sequenced from the same sample in a study of T-cell memory formation after mild COVID-19. One entry per CDR3 protein results from TCRdb running MiXCR on the 5' RACE reads. This repertoire shows about 110,000 distinct CDR3 sequences, approximately 13% found once; its top ten account for 27%. The source material was PBMCs or a T cell subset sorted from them (not recorded which). These receptors were collected from an adult woman who had mild COVID-19 (a few samples of this study predate the infection). Cell type and time point are not known.

The table lists this clonotype with many counts. This sequence joins TRBV5-1 and TRBJ2-7; TRBD1 matches at 7 bases. The CDR3 covers 15 residues. Germline CDR1 is SGHRS and CDR2 is YFSETQ. V was pared by 2 bases and J by 2 bases, with 7 bases of the junction left unmatched. The CDR3 protein is CASSFAGGSAYEQYF. The DNA for the CDR3 is TGCGCCAGCAGCTTTGCAGGGGGATCAGCCTACGAGCAGTACTTC. The full variable domain, its missing parts supplied by reference TRBV5-1 and TRBJ2-7, is KAGVTQTPRYLIKTRGQQVTLSCSPISGHRSVSWYQQTPGQGLQFLFEYFSETQRNKGNFPGRFSGRQFSNSRSEMNVSTLELGDSALYLCASSFAGGSAYEQYFGPGTRLTVT.

There are many counts of this clonotype. The V gene is TRBV7-6, the J gene TRBJ2-3, with D perhaps TRBD1 (5 bases). The CDR3 is 15 amino acids. CDR1 is SGHVS and CDR2 is FNYEAQ in the germline V gene. Between the trimmed V and J ends, which lost 1 base and 7 bases, there was a span of 15 bases. The CDR3 sequence: CASSLGSQGPYTQYF. The CDR3 coding sequence is TGTGCCAGCAGCTTAGGGAGCCAGGGCCCTTATACGCAGTATTTT.

The chain combines TRBV6-4 with TRBJ1-2; D unclear. Germline V gene sequence: CDR1 MRHNA, CDR2 SNTAGT. This CDR3 region has 16 residues. V lost 0 bases and J lost 5, with 16 bases in between. CDR3 sequence reads: CASSDSAGKGGYGYTF. DNA of the CDR3: TGTGCCAGCAGTGACTCGGCGGGGAAAGGAGGGTATGGCTACACCTTC.

This sequence joins TRBV7-7 and TRBJ2-1; 7 nucleotides match TRBD1. This CDR3 contains 15 residues. The V segment lost 1 base and the J segment 3 bases; nucleotides outside the gene matches: 3. Germline V gives CDR1 SSHAT, CDR2 FNYEAQ (reference sequence). The CDR3 reads CASSLDGTVYNEQFF. In nucleotides, the CDR3 is TGTGCCAGCAGCTTAGACGGGACAGTCTACAATGAGCAGTTCTTC.

This chain joins TRBV7-9 and TRBJ2-3, with no clear D. This CDR3 contains 13 residues. Trimming removed 6 bases at V and 6 bases at J, with 13 bases between. CDR1 and CDR2 from the germline V gene are SEHNR and FQNEAQ (reference sequence). The CDR3: CASRLSMPDTQYF. CDR3 DNA: TGTGCCAGCAGACTCTCGATGCCTGATACGCAGTATTTT.

The chain carries TRBV12-3 or TRBV12-4 and TRBJ2-1, with D maybe TRBD1 (7 bases). Between the trimmed V and J ends, which lost 8 bases and 9 bases, there was a span of 14 bases. This CDR3 spans 12 amino acids. The CDR3 region has the DNA TGTGCCAGCGGAGGAGGGGGCCCTGAGCAGTTCTTC. Its translation is CASGGGGPEQFF.

This clonotype occurred a few times. The V and J genes are TRBV9 and TRBJ2-2; 8 bases are a match to TRBD2. The CDR3 has 14 residues. Germline CDR1 and CDR2: SGDLS and YYNGEE. The trim removed 7 bases at V and 2 bases at J, leaving 4 bases unmatched. The CDR3 sequence is CASRGGVNTGELFF. The CDR3 region has the DNA TGTGCCAGCCGGGGGGGTGTAAACACCGGGGAGCTGTTTTTT.

In its sample, this clonotype was seen a few times. The CDR3 sequence is CASSLAWGAYEQYF. The CDR3 DNA is TGTGCCAGCAGCTTAGCGTGGGGGGCCTACGAGCAGTACTTC. V usage is TRBV7-2 and J usage is TRBJ2-7; TRBD2 is a possible D gene (6 bases). The germline V and J ends were trimmed by 0 bases and 2 bases, with 8 bases remaining between them. Germline-derived CDR1 and CDR2 are SGHTA and FQGNSA. This CDR3 is built from 14 residues.

The chain combines TRBV20-1 with TRBJ2-7; 7 bases agree with TRBD2. The CDR3 consists of 14 residues. V dropped 3 bases and J dropped 5; count of bases not matched to a gene: 10. From germline, CDR1 is DFQATT and CDR2 SNEGSKA (reference sequence). The CDR3 sequence: CSASPREVNNEQYF. The CDR3 region has the DNA TGCAGTGCTAGTCCCCGGGAGGTTAACAACGAGCAGTACTTC.

By proportion, this clonotype is medium-sized. The chain combines TRBV12-3 or TRBV12-4 with TRBJ2-6; TRBD1 agrees at 7 bases. V gave up 4 bases and J gave up 4 bases; unmatched junction bases: 4. This CDR3 contains 15 residues. The CDR3 bases are TGTGCCAGCAGTTCCCAGACAGGGGGGGCCAACGTCCTGACTTTC. Encoded protein: CASSSQTGGANVLTF.

The rearrangement joins TRBV12-3 or TRBV12-4 to TRBJ2-1; TRBD2 agrees at 7 bases. This CDR3 is built from 14 residues. Germline trimming cut 2 bases from V and 8 bases from J; bases unmatched to any gene: 6. CDR3 DNA sequence: TGTGCCAGCAGTTTATCAGGAGGGAGGGATGAGCAGTTCTTC. Its translation is CASSLSGGRDEQFF.

This clonotype was detected ten times or more. CDR3 amino acids: CASSLGLAEYNEQFF. DNA for the CDR3: TGCGCCAGCAGCCTGGGACTAGCGGAGTACAATGAGCAGTTCTTC. This chain uses TRBV5-1 with TRBJ2-1; 11 bases fit TRBD2. Germline loops: CDR1 SGHRS, CDR2 YFSETQ. The V gene end was trimmed by 4 bases and the J gene end by 4 bases; junction bases not matched to a gene: 4. The CDR3 has 15 residues.

J is TRBJ2-3 and V is TRBV7-9; 15 bases align to TRBD2. Germline CDR1 and CDR2: SEHNR and FQNEAQ (reference sequence). J gave up 0 bases and V 7 bases, and 2 bases lay outside the gene matches. This CDR3 contains 16 residues. The DNA for the CDR3 is TGTGCCAGCACCGGGACTAGCGGGGGGAGCACAGATACGCAGTATTTT. Its protein is CASTGTSGGSTDTQYF.

In its sample, this clonotype was seen many times. The chain uses TRBV7-2 and TRBJ2-3; 9 nucleotides align to TRBD2. The germline V gene has CDR1 SGHTA and CDR2 FQGNSA. The CDR3 is 18 residues long. The J segment lost 0 bases and the V segment lost 4 bases, leaving 11 bases of the junction unmatched. CDR3 residues: CASSYSTSGFSSTDTQYF. Written as DNA, the CDR3 is TGTGCCAGCAGCTATTCGACTAGCGGATTCTCTAGCACAGATACGCAGTATTTT.

The V and J genes are TRBV2 and TRBJ2-7, with D possibly matching TRBD2 (5 bases). V was pared by 6 bases and J by 2 bases, with 11 bases between. CDR1 is SNHLY and CDR2 is FYNNEI in the germline V gene. The length of the CDR3 is 13 residues. The CDR3 sequence: CASSAEGAYEQYF. CDR3 nucleotides: TGTGCCAGCAGCGCCGAGGGAGCCTACGAGCAGTACTTC.

This clonotype was seen only a few times. The CDR3 is CASSSGTGGHEQYF. The CDR3 DNA follows: TGTGCCAGCAGCTCTGGGACAGGGGGCCACGAGCAGTACTTC. The gene calls are TRBV7-9 and TRBJ2-7, with 12 positions matching TRBD1. After removal of 4 bases from V and 5 bases from J, the junction contained 3 bases not matched to a gene. The CDR3 is made up of 14 amino acids. Germline assignment: CDR1 SEHNR and CDR2 FQNEAQ (reference sequence). Combining the CDR3 with reference TRBV7-9 and TRBJ2-7 gives the whole variable domain DTGVSQNPRHKITKRGQNVTFRCDPISEHNRLYWYRQTLGQGPEFLTYFQNEAQLEKSRLLSDRFSAERPKGSFSTLEIQRTEQGDSAMYLCASSSGTGGHEQYFGPGTRLTVT.

In its sample, this clonotype was seen many times. The V and J genes are TRBV7-6 and TRBJ2-5, with D perhaps matching TRBD2 (5 bases). Trimming removed 7 bases at V and 1 base at J, with 13 bases between. Per germline, CDR1 SGHVS and CDR2 FNYEAQ. The CDR3 loop spans 14 amino acids. CDR3 sequence (DNA): TGTGCCAGCACCCCCCAGGAGGTCCAAGAGACCCAGTACTTC. This codes for CASTPQEVQETQYF.

There are a few counts of this clonotype. V is TRBV20-1 and J is TRBJ2-3; a weak D match, TRBD2 (5 bases). Germline-derived CDR1 and CDR2 are DFQATT and SNEGSKA (reference sequence). V lost 6 bases and J lost 6, with 22 bases in between. The CDR3 runs 15 residues. The CDR3 region is CSATDYRAASDTQYF. In DNA, the CDR3 is TGCAGTGCAACTGACTATCGGGCGGCGAGCGATACGCAGTATTTT.

V is TRBV14 and J is TRBJ2-7; 7 bases are shared with TRBD2. The CDR3 length is 13 residues. Germline CDR1 SGHDN, CDR2 FVKESK. The ends lost 1 base at V and 6 bases at J; junction bases unmatched: 3. The CDR3 sequence: CASSQGGGSEQYF. The CDR3 nucleotides read TGTGCCAGCAGCCAAGGCGGGGGTAGCGAGCAGTACTTC. Combining the CDR3 with reference TRBV14 and TRBJ2-7 gives the whole variable domain EAGVTQFPSHSVIEKGQTVTLRCDPISGHDNLYWYRRVMGKEIKFLLHFVKESKQDESGMPNNRFLAERTGGTYSTLKVQPAELEDSGVYFCASSQGGGSEQYFGPGTRLTVT.

The rearrangement joins TRBV3-1 to TRBJ2-7; D may be TRBD1 or TRBD2 (5 bases each). Per the germline V gene, CDR1 is LGHDT and CDR2 is YNNKEL (reference sequence). There are 15 residues in the CDR3. V lost 5 bases and J lost 2, with 16 bases in between. CDR3 protein: CASSDTGTETYEQYF. DNA for the CDR3: TGTGCCAGCAGCGACACCGGGACCGAGACCTACGAGCAGTACTTC.

This clonotype has at least ten counts. The CDR3 is CASSYTGFGYEQFF. Here the CDR3 DNA reads TGTGCCAGCAGTTACACAGGGTTTGGCTATGAGCAGTTCTTC. The chain carries TRBV6-5 and TRBJ2-1; the D gene is possibly TRBD1 (6 bases). The CDR3 length is 14 residues. V lost 2 bases to trimming and J lost 8 bases, with 13 bases between them. The V gene's germline CDR1 is MNHEY and CDR2 SVGAGI.

This clonotype was counted a few times. This chain links TRBV21-1 with TRBJ2-7; TRBD1, the table's D call, was not compared with the DNA. TRBV21-1 counts as a pseudogene. The CDR3 extends over 14 amino acids. The CDR3 region has the DNA TGTGCCAGCAGCAGACGCCCCGTCTCCTACGAGCAGTACTTC. It codes for CASSRRPVSYEQYF.

This clonotype was seen more than once but under ten times. Here the CDR3 reads CASSLPPQETQYF. The CDR3 DNA follows: TGTGCCAGCAGCTTACCCCCGCAGGAGACCCAGTACTTC. V gene TRBV7-6 combines with J gene TRBJ2-5; no definite D call. The CDR3 contains 13 residues. Germline CDR1 is SGHVS and CDR2 is FNYEAQ. V was trimmed by 2 bases and J by 5 bases, leaving 9 bases between them.

This clonotype was counted many times. V gene TRBV7-9 combines with J gene TRBJ1-1, with unresolved D. V lost 6 bases, J lost 5 bases, and 16 bases lay in between. CDR3 length: 14 residues. Germline CDR1 and CDR2: SEHNR and FQNEAQ (reference sequence). This CDR3 reads CASRELLDQTEAFF. The CDR3 coding sequence is TGTGCCAGCAGGGAGCTCCTAGATCAGACTGAAGCTTTCTTT.

This chain joins TRBV9 and TRBJ1-2, with 10 positions matching TRBD1. The junction had 4 bases not matched to a gene; V was cut back by 4 bases and J by 4 bases. This CDR3 contains 14 residues. Germline lookup yields CDR1 SGDLS and CDR2 YYNGEE. CDR3 DNA: TGTGCCAGCAGCCCGGACAGGGGGAGCTATGGCTACACCTTC. This translates into CASSPDRGSYGYTF.

Many counts were recorded for this clonotype. The CDR3 nucleotides read TGTGCCAGCCCTCTACGCGCTAACTCCGGGGAGCTGTTTTTT. It specifies CASPLRANSGELFF. The V and J genes are TRBV2 and TRBJ2-2, with unresolved D. Trimming removed 8 bases from V and 6 bases from J, with 16 bases in between. The CDR3 is 14 amino acids. The germline CDR1 and CDR2 sequences are SNHLY and FYNNEI.

The CDR3 bases are TGTGCCAGCAGTATGGCAGAGAACACCGGGGAGCTGTTTTTT. Translation: CASSMAENTGELFF. The chain carries TRBV6-5 and TRBJ2-2; D unresolved. This CDR3 region has 14 residues. Germline lookup yields CDR1 MNHEY and CDR2 SVGAGI. V was trimmed by 5 bases and J by 1 base, leaving 8 bases between them.

This clonotype was picked up many times. The chain carries TRBV20-1 and TRBJ2-2; D gene ambiguous. Germline CDR1 is DFQATT and CDR2 is SNEGSKA (reference sequence). The CDR3 totals 14 residues. The V and J ends lost 0 bases and 1 base respectively, with 6 bases between them. The DNA for the CDR3 is TGCAGTGCTAGAGATTACCAGAACACCGGGGAGCTGTTTTTT. It encodes CSARDYQNTGELFF.